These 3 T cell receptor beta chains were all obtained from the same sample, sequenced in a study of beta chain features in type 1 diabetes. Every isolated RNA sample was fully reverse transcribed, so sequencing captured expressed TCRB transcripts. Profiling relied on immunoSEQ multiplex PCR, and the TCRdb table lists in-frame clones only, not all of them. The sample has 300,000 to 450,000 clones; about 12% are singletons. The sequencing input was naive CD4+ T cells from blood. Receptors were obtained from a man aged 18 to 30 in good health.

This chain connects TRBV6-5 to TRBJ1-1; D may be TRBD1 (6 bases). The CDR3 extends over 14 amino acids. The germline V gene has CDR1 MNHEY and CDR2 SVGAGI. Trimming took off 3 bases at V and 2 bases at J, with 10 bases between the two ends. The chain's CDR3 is CASSYNRENTEAFF. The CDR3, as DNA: TGTGCCAGCAGTTATAACAGGGAAAACACTGAAGCTTTCTTT.

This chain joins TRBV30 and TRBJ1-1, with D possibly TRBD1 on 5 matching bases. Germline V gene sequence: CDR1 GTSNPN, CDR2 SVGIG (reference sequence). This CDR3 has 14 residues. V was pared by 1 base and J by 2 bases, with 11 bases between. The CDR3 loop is CAWSAGITNTEAFF. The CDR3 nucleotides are TGTGCCTGGAGTGCAGGGATAACTAACACTGAAGCTTTCTTT.

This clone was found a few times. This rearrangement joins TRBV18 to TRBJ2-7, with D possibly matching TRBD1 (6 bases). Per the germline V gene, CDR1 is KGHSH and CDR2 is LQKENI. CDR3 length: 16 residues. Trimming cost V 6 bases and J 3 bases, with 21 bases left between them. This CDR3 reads CASSPASPGAIYEQYF. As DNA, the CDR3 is TGTGCCAGCTCCCCTGCTTCTCCAGGGGCAATCTACGAGCAGTACTTC.